The entry below describes one T cell receptor beta chain. This clone has a handful of counts. Its antigen is unknown. No much larger clonotype is one base removed from it; base qualities were not supplied. The data derive from a study of blood T cell repertoires in COVID-19 (dated by TCRdb to between 2020 and 2021). For context, the study as a whole: Samples from collaborators originated in the United States, Italy and Spain and spanned both the acute and convalescent phases of COVID-19. The material from the prospective study consisted of cDNA or gDNA derived from T cells, B-cell-depleted T cells, or PBMCs. The sample metadata nearly always contained a de-identified subject ID, COVID-19 status, age in years and sex. Deeply sampled blood TCRbeta repertoires from subjects exposed to, actively infected with, or recovered from COVID-19 were included in the dataset. The samples were drawn from two sources: the first 160 participants of the ongoing ImmuneRACE study, and some 1,300 subjects contributed by 6 global collaborators. Where available, HLA class I and class II types were taken from metadata supplied by the sample provider and were not determined by assay-based typing. The repertoires were made available in a free public database intended to serve as a resource for research on the immune response to SARS-CoV-2.

TCRbeta CDR3 regions were amplified from genomic DNA by means of the immunoSEQ Assay, a bias-controlled multiplex PCR. The source study handled its data this way. Within the assay, amplification of reference gene primers was used to estimate how many nucleated cells each sample contained. To quantify the absolute abundance of each unique TCRbeta CDR3 rearrangement, sequence reads were collapsed and filtered. For each sample, productive Simpson clonality was calculated as the square root of Simpson's diversity index over productive rearrangements. TCRdb stores this immuneACCESS table with in-frame sequences only. Part of the clones is absent; in the studies checked, under half of the shortfall reflects unresolved V genes, and no reason is known for the rest. The V and J calls and clone size were taken over from that table, and D and trimming were inferred from the DNA. The sample profile shows 130,000 to 150,000 clones; about nine tenths of them were found once. The top ten hold approximately 0.98% of the sample.

Each collaborating institution followed its own protocols to collect whole blood in K2EDTA tubes. For TCRbeta analysis, collaborator samples were shipped as frozen whole blood, as isolated PBMCs, or as DNA extracted from either sample type. Results and caveats for the whole study, not just this receptor: How much clinical and demographic metadata was included differed by source and by participant, and the metadata was provided uncurated.

The receptor comes from a woman in her forties or fifties with acute or convalescent COVID-19. Sequenced: peripheral blood.

The DNA sequence is given as TGTGCCAGAAGCTTCGGGACTGGGAATTCACCCCTCCACTTT. It is translated as CARSFGTGNSPLHF. The chain employs TRBV5-3 and TRBJ1-6, and perhaps TRBD1 as D gene, on 5 matching bases. TRBV5-3 is designated an ORF whose function remains uncertain. V and J are truncated by 2 bases and 7 bases respectively, leaving an intervening sequence of 10 bases. Counted from cysteine to phenylalanine, this CDR3 has 14 amino acids. The entry retains the CDR3 DNA only, 42 bases that are in frame from base 1.